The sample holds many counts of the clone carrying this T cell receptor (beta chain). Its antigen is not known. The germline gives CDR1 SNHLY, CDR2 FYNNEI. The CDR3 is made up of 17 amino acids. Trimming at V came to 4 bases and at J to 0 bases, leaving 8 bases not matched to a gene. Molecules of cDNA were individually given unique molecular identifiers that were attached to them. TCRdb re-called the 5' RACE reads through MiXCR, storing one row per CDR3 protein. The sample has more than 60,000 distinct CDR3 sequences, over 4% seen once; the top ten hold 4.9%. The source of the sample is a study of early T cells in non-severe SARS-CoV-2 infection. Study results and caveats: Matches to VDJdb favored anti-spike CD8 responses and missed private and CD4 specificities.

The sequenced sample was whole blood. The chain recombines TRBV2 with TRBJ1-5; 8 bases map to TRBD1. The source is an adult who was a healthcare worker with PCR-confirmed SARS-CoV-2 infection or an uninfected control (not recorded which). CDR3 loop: CASSGLGQEYSNQPQHF. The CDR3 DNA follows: TGTGCCAGCAGTGGGTTGGGACAGGAGTATAGCAATCAGCCCCAGCATTTT.